Detailed here is one T cell receptor beta chain. This record belongs to a study of blood T cell repertoires in COVID-19. Study at large: PBMCs, B-cell-depleted T cells, or T cells were the source of the cDNA or gDNA that made up the material.

Produced via immunoSEQ multiplex PCR; TCRdb's table is partial and in-frame only. The sample yields roughly 230,000 clones, roughly 80% seen once. The CDR3 runs 13 residues. Trimming stripped 7 bases from V and 7 bases from J, with 11 bases between. The germline gives CDR1 MNHEY, CDR2 SVGAGI. The genes are TRBV6-5 and TRBJ1-6; D perhaps matches TRBD1 (5 bases). This receptor was identified in a man aged 45-65 years who had recovered from COVID-19. The sample comprised PBMCs or T cells enriched from blood (not recorded which). The DNA of the CDR3 is TGTGCCAGCACAGGGAAGGGGAATTCACCCCTCCACTTT. Encoded protein: CASTGKGNSPLHF.